This record looks at one T cell receptor (beta chain) sequence and its context. Its antigen is unknown. With 60 Vbeta and 13 Jbeta primers, the PCR was carried out. The repertoire was sequenced with immunoSEQ multiplex PCR; TCRdb's copy has only in-frame clones and lacks some. In all, the sample yields about 77,000 clones. The data were obtained in a study of cytomegalovirus exposure and HLA in healthy donors. Study-wide results and caveats: Sequence variants that were highly shared formed a cluster that was likely a sequencing artifact.

Germline V CDR1 and CDR2: SEHNR, FQNEAQ (reference sequence). With 1 base removed from V and 4 bases from J, the gap between germline ends came to 5 bases. CDR3 length equals 13 residues. This receptor was obtained from a middle-aged man in good health and CMV-seropositive. Sequenced input: PBMCs. The V gene is TRBV7-9, the J gene TRBJ1-3; maybe TRBD1 (5 bases). As DNA, the CDR3 is TGTGCCAGCAGCTTAGACAGGGGAAACACCATATATTTT. Protein: CASSLDRGNTIYF.